Included here is one T cell receptor beta chain sequence, with context. Its ends do not fully match the called genes, so a read error is possible. This sample is part of a study of CD4 and CD8 cells across lung adenocarcinoma regions. MiXCR, run by TCRdb on the PCR reads, gives a single entry per CDR3 protein. The sample contains approximately 12,000 distinct CDR3 sequences, around three fifths of which appear only once. Donors had localized lung adenocarcinoma, a non-small cell lung cancer. The germline gives CDR1 MNHNS, CDR2 SASEGT. This CDR3 has 16 amino acids. The chain is built from TRBV6-1 and TRBJ2-3; a possible D gene is TRBD1 (6 bases). This receptor was obtained from a female donor with lung adenocarcinoma. The CD4 and CD8 labels of this study may be unreliable. The sequenced sample was CD8+ T cells from the margin of a lung tumor. CDR3 DNA: TGTGCCAGCAGCCGGACTGGGGGCTATGGCCAAGATACGCAGTATTTC. Its protein product is CASSRTGGYGQDTQYF.